This T cell receptor beta chain was recorded in a study of shared clonotypes between healthy human individuals. As concerns this clone: As yet, its antigen is unknown.

Notes on the study in general: On the whole, naive subsets had larger estimated richness than memory subsets had.

Only in-frame clones appear in the TCRdb table, and some are missing; sequencing was by immunoSEQ multiplex PCR. The repertoire consists of over 400,000 clones, with 95% to 96% occurring once and the leading ten covering under 0.065%. Each donor was a Caucasian adult residing in Nashville, Tennessee. This CDR3 has 14 amino acids. The germline gives CDR1 MNHNY, CDR2 SVGAGI (reference sequence). The ends lost 7 bases at V and 9 bases at J; junction bases unmatched: 12. This chain links TRBV6-6 with TRBJ2-1; 7 bases line up with TRBD2. Sequenced material: naive CD4+ T cells sorted from blood. Subset of the sample: CD45RA+ positively selected. This receptor was obtained from a woman in her thirties in good health. The CDR3 here is CASKAGEEFSEQFF. The CDR3 coding sequence is TGTGCCAGCAAGGCGGGAGAAGAGTTTAGTGAGCAGTTCTTC.